The clone carrying this T cell receptor beta chain has ten or more counts. Time point given: pre-sensitization, week 0. The sample's treatment: therapeutic diphenylcyclopropenone sensitization with weekly scalp DPC. Blood collection took place prior to placing each patch test. This sample was taken from a study of human T cells and chemical hapten exposure. Each CDR3 protein is one row after TCRdb ran MiXCR on the RACE reads. This sample has about 60,000 distinct CDR3 sequences, with about 10% found just once. Trimming removed 4 bases from V and 7 bases from J; junction bases left unmatched: 7. CDR3 length: 13 amino acids. Germline loops: CDR1 DFQATT, CDR2 SNEGSKA (reference sequence).

This clonotype originated in a woman in her 40s with alopecia areata. Some clones in this sample may be carry-over from other donors' samples. This rearrangement joins TRBV20-1 to TRBJ1-1, with 9 bases aligning to TRBD1. The material was whole blood, obtained in connection with sensitization to the hapten diphenylcyclopropenone (DPC). Here the CDR3 reads CSANRGRKSEAFF. CDR3 sequence (DNA): TGCAGTGCTAACAGGGGGCGCAAAAGTGAAGCTTTCTTT.